This TCR beta chain is from a study of cytomegalovirus exposure and HLA in healthy donors. About the study: Inside one of the first data releases sat about 85 million unique TCRs taken from HLA-typed donors.

The CDR3 is 17 amino acids. V lost 5 bases and J lost 3, with 23 bases in between. Germline CDR1 SEHNR, CDR2 FQNEAQ (reference sequence). It was with 60 Vbeta and 13 Jbeta primers that the PCR ran. Assay: immunoSEQ multiplex PCR; the TCRdb copy retains only in-frame clones and omits some. The profile shows 100,000 to 150,000 clones, about four fifths of them singletons. This TCR derives from a middle-aged woman in good health and CMV-seronegative. The chain recombines TRBV7-9 with TRBJ2-7, with a weak D call TRBD2 (5 bases). The sequenced material came from PBMCs. DNA of the CDR3: TGTGCCAGCAGCCCGATTACGGGGAGAACCCTAGACTACGAGCAGTACTTC. Translated, it gives CASSPITGRTLDYEQYF.